These 12 T cell receptor beta chains were all obtained from the same sample, sequenced in a study of blood T cell repertoires in COVID-19 (dated by TCRdb to the early 2020s). The library relied on the immunoSEQ multiplex PCR assay. In its TCRdb copy, this immuneACCESS table keeps in-frame sequences only and misses some clones. Where compared with another copy, unresolved V genes explain less than half of these, and the others have no known cause. For this sample the table gives roughly 310,000 clones, of which 90% were detected only once. Under 3% of the sample belongs to the ten largest clones. Sequencing was done on a sample of peripheral blood. Source of these receptors: a young woman with COVID-19, enrolled during active disease.

The table lists this clone with a few counts. The genes are TRBV6-5 and TRBJ1-5, with 10 bases aligning to TRBD1. From germline, CDR1 is MNHEY and CDR2 SVGAGI. J was trimmed by 7 bases and V by 6 bases; bases with no gene match: 6. The CDR3 spans 14 residues. CDR3 nucleotide sequence: TGTGCCAGCAGCCACGGACAGGGGGGACAGCCCCAGCATTTT. It translates to CASSHGQGGQPQHF.

The chain uses TRBV6-4 and TRBJ2-3, with 8 bases that match TRBD1. Germline assignment: CDR1 MRHNA and CDR2 SNTAGT. The CDR3 contains 14 residues. J lost 1 base, V lost 9 bases, and 6 bases had no gene match. CDR3 region: CARLTGVGTDTQYF. The CDR3 region has the DNA TGTGCCAGGTTGACAGGGGTCGGCACAGATACGCAGTATTTT.

The rearrangement uses TRBV11-2 and TRBJ2-1; 11 bases are a match to TRBD2. V was pared by 6 bases and J by 8 bases, with 15 bases of the junction left unmatched. Germline V gene sequence: CDR1 SGHAT, CDR2 FQNNGV. This CDR3 region has 17 residues. The CDR3 DNA is TGTGCCAGCAGTTCACCTCCGGGACTAGCGGAGTGGGATGAGCAGTTCTTC. Translating it yields CASSSPPGLAEWDEQFF.

The chain employs TRBV19 and TRBJ1-4; 9 nucleotides align to TRBD1. Germline V gives CDR1 LNHDA, CDR2 SQIVND (reference sequence). V gave up 6 bases and J gave up 2 bases; unmatched junction bases: 7. CDR3 size: 16 residues. The CDR3 is CASSLGTGPTNEKLFF. Here the CDR3 DNA reads TGTGCCAGTAGCCTCGGGACAGGGCCTACTAATGAAAAACTGTTTTTT.

This clone is a singleton in its sample. V and J are TRBV7-9 and TRBJ2-1; tentatively, D is TRBD1 (6 bases). V lost 5 bases and J 0 bases, leaving 17 bases between the germline ends. Germline CDR1 and CDR2: SEHNR and FQNEAQ (reference sequence). The CDR3 length is 17 residues. CDR3 residues: CASSQRTGIPSYNEQFF. Here the CDR3 DNA reads TGTGCCAGCAGCCAACGCACAGGGATACCCTCCTACAATGAGCAGTTCTTC.

The chain carries TRBV6-6 and TRBJ1-1; TRBD1 agrees at 9 bases. The germline V gene encodes CDR1 MNHNY and CDR2 SVGAGI (reference sequence). Unmatched junction bases numbered 7, after V lost 3 bases and J lost 5 bases. This CDR3 spans 15 amino acids. CDR3: CASSYDRQGVTEAFF. CDR3 sequence (DNA): TGTGCCAGCAGTTATGATCGACAGGGGGTAACTGAAGCTTTCTTT.

The CDR3 region is CASSDSGGVYTEAFF. CDR3 bases: TGTGCCAGCAGCGATTCAGGGGGCGTCTACACTGAAGCTTTCTTT. V usage is TRBV13 and J usage is TRBJ1-1; the match to TRBD1 covers 8 bases. V trimming: 5 bases; J trimming: 3 bases; junction bases outside the gene matches: 8. Germline V gene lookup returns CDR1 PRHDT and CDR2 FYEKMQ (reference sequence). The CDR3 extends over 15 amino acids. Based on the CDR3 plus reference TRBV13 and TRBJ1-1, the full variable domain is AAGVIQSPRHLIKEKRETATLKCYPIPRHDTVYWYQQGPGQDPQFLISFYEKMQSDKGSIPDRFSAQQFSDYHSELNMSSLELGDSALYFCASSDSGGVYTEAFFGQGTRLTVV.

V usage is TRBV6-1 and J usage is TRBJ2-7, with 9 bases identical to TRBD1. J gave up 0 bases and V 3 bases, and 6 bases lay outside the gene matches. This CDR3 is 16 amino acids long. The germline V gene encodes CDR1 MNHNS and CDR2 SASEGT. The CDR3 DNA reads as TGTGCCAGCAGTGACGGACTGGGACAGGGCTCCTACGAGCAGTACTTC. Translated: CASSDGLGQGSYEQYF.

The V call is TRBV18, the J call TRBJ1-4, with 9 positions matching TRBD1. Germline values: CDR1 KGHSH, CDR2 LQKENI. The V and J ends lost 5 bases and 8 bases, in that order; junction bases with no gene match: 9. The CDR3 has 15 residues. CDR3 bases: TGTGCCAGCTCAACCGCGACAGGGGGTTCCGAAAAACTGTTTTTT. This sequence encodes CASSTATGGSEKLFF.

This chain connects TRBV18 to TRBJ2-1; TRBD2 is a possible D gene (5 bases). The germline V gene encodes CDR1 KGHSH and CDR2 LQKENI. The CDR3 is made up of 14 amino acids. V gave up 2 bases and J gave up 4 bases, with 9 bases separating them. CDR3 coding DNA: TGTGCCAGCTCACCATCCGGGGTGTACAATGAGCAGTTCTTC. Translated: CASSPSGVYNEQFF.

CDR3 nucleotide sequence: TGTGCCAGCAGTTACGGCGGACACGACAGACGGTATGGCTACACCTTC. It is translated as CASSYGGHDRRYGYTF. The chain carries TRBV6-2 or TRBV6-3 and TRBJ1-2, with D possibly being TRBD1 (5 bases). V gave up 2 bases and J gave up 5 bases, with 18 bases separating them. CDR3 length equals 16 residues. CDR1 MNHEY and CDR2 SVGEGT come from the germline V gene.

The CDR3 sequence: CASTQYSSGLPETQYF. The CDR3 DNA is TGCGCCAGCACCCAGTACTCTAGCGGGCTCCCGGAGACCCAGTACTTC. The chain is built from TRBV5-1 and TRBJ2-5, with TRBD2 matching over 8 bases. J gave up 5 bases and V 6 bases, and 15 bases lay outside the gene matches. This CDR3 spans 16 amino acids. Germline values: CDR1 SGHRS, CDR2 YFSETQ.